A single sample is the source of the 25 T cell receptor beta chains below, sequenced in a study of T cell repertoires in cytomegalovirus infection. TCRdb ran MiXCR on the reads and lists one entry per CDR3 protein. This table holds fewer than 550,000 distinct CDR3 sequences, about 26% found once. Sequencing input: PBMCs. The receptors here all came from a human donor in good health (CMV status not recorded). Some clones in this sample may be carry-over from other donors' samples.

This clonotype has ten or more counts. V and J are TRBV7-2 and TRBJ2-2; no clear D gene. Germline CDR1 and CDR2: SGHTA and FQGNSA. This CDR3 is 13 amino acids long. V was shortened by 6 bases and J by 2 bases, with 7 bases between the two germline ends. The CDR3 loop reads CASSRSNTGELFF. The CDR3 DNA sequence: TGTGCCAGCAGTAGAAGCAACACCGGGGAGCTGTTTTTT.

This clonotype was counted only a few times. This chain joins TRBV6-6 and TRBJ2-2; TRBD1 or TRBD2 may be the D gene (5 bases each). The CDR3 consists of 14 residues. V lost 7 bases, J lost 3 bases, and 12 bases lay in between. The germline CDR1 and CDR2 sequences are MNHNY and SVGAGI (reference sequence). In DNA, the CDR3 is TGTGCCAGCAAGGTGGGGGTCGACACCGGGGAGCTGTTTTTT. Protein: CASKVGVDTGELFF.

The CDR3 bases are TGTGCCAGCAGCTTAAGTAGGGGGAGACCCGGGGAGCTGTTTTTT. It specifies CASSLSRGRPGELFF. The gene calls are TRBV7-2 and TRBJ2-2, with a possible D match to TRBD1 (6 bases). The ends were cut back, 2 bases at V and 6 bases at J, with 13 bases in the middle. This CDR3 is 15 amino acids long. Germline V gene sequence: CDR1 SGHTA, CDR2 FQGNSA.

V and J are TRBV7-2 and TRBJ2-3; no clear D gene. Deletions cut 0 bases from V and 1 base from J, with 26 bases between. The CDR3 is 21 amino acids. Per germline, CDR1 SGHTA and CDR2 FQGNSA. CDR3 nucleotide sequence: TGTGCCAGCAGCTTAGCGCACGGGCCGCGTAGTTTCTTACTCCGCACAGATACGCAGTATTTT. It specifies CASSLAHGPRSFLLRTDTQYF.

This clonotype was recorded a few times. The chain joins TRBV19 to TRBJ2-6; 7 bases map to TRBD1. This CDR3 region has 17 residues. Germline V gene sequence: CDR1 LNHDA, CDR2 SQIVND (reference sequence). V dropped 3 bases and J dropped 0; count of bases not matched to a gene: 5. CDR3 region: CASSMGTDSSGANVLTF. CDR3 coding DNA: TGTGCCAGTAGTATGGGGACAGATTCCTCTGGGGCCAACGTCCTGACTTTC.

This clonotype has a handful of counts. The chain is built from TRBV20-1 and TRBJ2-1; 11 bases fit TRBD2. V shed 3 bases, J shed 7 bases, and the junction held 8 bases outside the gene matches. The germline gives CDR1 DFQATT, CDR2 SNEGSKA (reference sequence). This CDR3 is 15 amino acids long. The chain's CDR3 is CSARDSGRALNEQFF. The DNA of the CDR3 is TGCAGTGCTAGGGATAGCGGGAGGGCCTTGAATGAGCAGTTCTTC.

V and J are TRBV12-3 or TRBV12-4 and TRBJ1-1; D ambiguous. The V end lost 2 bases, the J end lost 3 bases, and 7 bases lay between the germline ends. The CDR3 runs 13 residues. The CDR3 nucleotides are TGTGCCAGCAGTTTAAAACAGCACACTGAAGCTTTCTTT. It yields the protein CASSLKQHTEAFF.

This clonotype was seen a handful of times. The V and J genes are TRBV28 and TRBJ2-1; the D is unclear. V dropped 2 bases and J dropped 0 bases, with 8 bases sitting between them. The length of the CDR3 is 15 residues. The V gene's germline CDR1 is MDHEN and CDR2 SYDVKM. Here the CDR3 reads CASSLVVGSYNEQFF. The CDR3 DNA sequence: TGTGCCAGCAGTTTAGTCGTGGGCTCCTACAATGAGCAGTTCTTC.

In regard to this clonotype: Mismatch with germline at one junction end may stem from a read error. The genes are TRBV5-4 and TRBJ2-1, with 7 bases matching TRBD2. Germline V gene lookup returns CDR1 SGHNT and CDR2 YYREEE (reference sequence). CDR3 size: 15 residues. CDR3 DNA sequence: TGTGCCAGCAGCTTGGGGGAGGGCCCCTACAATAAGCAGTTCTTC. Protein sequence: CASSLGEGPYNKQFF.

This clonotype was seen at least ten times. Written as DNA, the CDR3 is TGTGCCAGCAGCTTAGTAGGGACAGTATACACAGATACGCAGTATTTT. Residues: CASSLVGTVYTDTQYF. This chain links TRBV7-2 with TRBJ2-3, with 7 bases aligning to TRBD1. This CDR3 has 16 amino acids. The V and J ends lost 1 base and 2 bases, in that order; junction bases with no gene match: 6. Germline-derived CDR1 and CDR2 are SGHTA and FQGNSA. Full variable domain (missing parts from reference TRBV7-2 and TRBJ2-3): GAGVSQSPSNKVTEKGKDVELRCDPISGHTALYWYRQSLGQGLEFLIYFQGNSAPDKSGLPSDRFSAERTGGSVSTLTIQRTQQEDSAVYLCASSLVGTVYTDTQYFGPGTRLTVL.

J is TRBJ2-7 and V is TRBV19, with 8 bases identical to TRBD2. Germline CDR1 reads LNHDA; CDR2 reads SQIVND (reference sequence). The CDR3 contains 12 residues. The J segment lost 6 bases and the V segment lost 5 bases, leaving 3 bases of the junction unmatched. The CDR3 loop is CASSPGTSEQYF. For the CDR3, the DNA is TGTGCCAGTAGTCCTGGGACTAGCGAGCAGTACTTC.

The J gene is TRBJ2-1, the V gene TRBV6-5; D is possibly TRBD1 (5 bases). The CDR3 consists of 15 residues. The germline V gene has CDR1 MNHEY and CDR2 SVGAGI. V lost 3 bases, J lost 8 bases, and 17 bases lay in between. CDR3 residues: CASSYGAQGMDEQFF. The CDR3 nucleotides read TGTGCCAGCAGTTATGGGGCCCAGGGTATGGATGAGCAGTTCTTC.

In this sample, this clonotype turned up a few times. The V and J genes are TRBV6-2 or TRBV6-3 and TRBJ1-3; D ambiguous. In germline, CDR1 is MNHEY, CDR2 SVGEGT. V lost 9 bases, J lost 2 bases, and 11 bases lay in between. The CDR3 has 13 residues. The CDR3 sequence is CARGRLTGNTIYF. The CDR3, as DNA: TGTGCCAGAGGACGCCTGACTGGAAACACCATATATTTT.

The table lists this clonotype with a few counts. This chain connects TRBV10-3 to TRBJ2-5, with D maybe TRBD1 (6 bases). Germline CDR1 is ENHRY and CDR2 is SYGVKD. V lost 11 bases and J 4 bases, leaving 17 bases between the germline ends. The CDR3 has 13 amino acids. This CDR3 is CACNVGGRETQYF. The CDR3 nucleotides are TGTGCCTGCAACGTAGGGGGAAGAGAGACCCAGTACTTC.

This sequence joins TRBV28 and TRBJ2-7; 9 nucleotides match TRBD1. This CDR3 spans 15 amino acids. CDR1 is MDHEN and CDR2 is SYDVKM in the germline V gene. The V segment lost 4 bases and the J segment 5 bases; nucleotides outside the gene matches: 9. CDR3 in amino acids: CASSSQGATRNEQYF. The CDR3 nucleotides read TGTGCCAGCAGTTCACAGGGGGCTACGCGAAACGAGCAGTACTTC. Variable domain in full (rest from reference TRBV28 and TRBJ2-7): DVKVTQSSRYLVKRTGEKVFLECVQDMDHENMFWYRQDPGLGLRLIYFSYDVKMKEKGDIPEGYSVSREKKERFSLILESASTNQTSMYLCASSSQGATRNEQYFGPGTRLTVT.

CDR3 DNA: TGCGCCAGCAGCCAACTTTGGGACAGGGATTCACCCCTCCACTTT. Protein: CASSQLWDRDSPLHF. V and J are TRBV4-3 and TRBJ1-6, with 9 bases identical to TRBD1. The CDR3 totals 15 residues. Germline V gene lookup returns CDR1 LGHNA and CDR2 YSLEER. Unmatched junction bases numbered 4, after V lost 2 bases and J lost 8 bases.

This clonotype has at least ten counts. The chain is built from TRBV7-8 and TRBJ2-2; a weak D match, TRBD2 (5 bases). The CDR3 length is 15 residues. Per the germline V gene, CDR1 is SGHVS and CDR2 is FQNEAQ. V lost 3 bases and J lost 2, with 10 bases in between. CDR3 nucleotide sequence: TGTGCCAGCAGCTTGGTTCTAGCCAACACCGGGGAGCTGTTTTTT. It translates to CASSLVLANTGELFF.

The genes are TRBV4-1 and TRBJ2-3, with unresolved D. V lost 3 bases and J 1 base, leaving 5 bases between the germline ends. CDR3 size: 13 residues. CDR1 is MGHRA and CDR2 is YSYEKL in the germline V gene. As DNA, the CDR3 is TGCGCCAGCAGCCATCTAGGCACAGATACGCAGTATTTT. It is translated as CASSHLGTDTQYF.

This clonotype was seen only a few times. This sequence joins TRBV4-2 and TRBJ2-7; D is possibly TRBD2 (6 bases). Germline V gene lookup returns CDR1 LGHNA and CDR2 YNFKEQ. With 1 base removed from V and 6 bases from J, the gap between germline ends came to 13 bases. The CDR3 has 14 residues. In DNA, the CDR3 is TGTGCCAGCAGCCAAGCGGGGGAAGTACTCGAGCAGTACTTC. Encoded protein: CASSQAGEVLEQYF.

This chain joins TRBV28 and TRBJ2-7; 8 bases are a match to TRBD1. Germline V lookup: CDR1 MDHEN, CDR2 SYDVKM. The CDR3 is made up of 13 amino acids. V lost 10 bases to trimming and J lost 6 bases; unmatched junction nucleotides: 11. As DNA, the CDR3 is TGTGCCACCCTAGACAGGGGATTGAGCGAGCAGTACTTC. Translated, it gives CATLDRGLSEQYF.

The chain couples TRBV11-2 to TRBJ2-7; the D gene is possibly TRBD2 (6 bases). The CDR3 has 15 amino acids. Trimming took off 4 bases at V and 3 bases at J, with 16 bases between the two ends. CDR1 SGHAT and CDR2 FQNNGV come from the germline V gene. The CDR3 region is CASSSWRGLVYEQYF. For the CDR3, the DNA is TGTGCCAGCAGCTCTTGGCGGGGCCTCGTCTACGAGCAGTACTTC.

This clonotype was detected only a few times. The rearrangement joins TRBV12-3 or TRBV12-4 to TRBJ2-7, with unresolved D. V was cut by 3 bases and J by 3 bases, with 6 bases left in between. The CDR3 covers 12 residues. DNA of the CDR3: TGTGCCAGCAGTTTTCGTAGCTACGAGCAGTACTTC. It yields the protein CASSFRSYEQYF.

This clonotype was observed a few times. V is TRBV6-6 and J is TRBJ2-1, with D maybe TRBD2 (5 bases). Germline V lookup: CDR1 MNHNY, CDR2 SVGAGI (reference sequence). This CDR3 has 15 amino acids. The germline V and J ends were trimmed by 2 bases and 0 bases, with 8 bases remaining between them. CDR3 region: CASSYGEPSYNEQFF. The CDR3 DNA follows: TGTGCCAGCAGTTACGGGGAGCCCTCCTACAATGAGCAGTTCTTC.

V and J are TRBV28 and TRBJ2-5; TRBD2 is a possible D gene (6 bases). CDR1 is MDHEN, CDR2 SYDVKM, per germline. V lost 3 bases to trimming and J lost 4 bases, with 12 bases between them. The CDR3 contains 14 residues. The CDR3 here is CASSLRGGVETQYF. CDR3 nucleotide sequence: TGTGCCAGCAGTTTGAGGGGAGGAGTAGAGACCCAGTACTTC.

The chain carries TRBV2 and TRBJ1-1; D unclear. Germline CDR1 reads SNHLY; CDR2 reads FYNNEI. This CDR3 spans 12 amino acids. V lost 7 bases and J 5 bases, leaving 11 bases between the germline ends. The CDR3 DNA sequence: TGTGCCAGCATTAGAAGGGTTACTGAAGCTTTCTTT. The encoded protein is CASIRRVTEAFF.